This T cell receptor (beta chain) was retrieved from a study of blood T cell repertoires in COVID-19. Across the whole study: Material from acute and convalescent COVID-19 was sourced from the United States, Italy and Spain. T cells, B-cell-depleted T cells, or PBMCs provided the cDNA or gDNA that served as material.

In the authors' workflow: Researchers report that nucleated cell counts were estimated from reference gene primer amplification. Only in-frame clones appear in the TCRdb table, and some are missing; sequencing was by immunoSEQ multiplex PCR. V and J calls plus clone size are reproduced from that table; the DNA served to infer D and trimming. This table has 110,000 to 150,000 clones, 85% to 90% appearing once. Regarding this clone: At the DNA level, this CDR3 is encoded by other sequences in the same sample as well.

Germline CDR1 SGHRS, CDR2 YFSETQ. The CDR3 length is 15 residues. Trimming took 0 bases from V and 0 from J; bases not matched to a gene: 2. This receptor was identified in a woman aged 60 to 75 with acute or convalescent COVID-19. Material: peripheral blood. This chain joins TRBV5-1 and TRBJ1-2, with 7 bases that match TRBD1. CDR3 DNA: TGCGCCAGCAGCTTGGGACAGGGCGCTAACTATGGCTACACCTTC. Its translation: CASSLGQGANYGYTF.